This T cell receptor (beta chain) was observed in a study of T-cell memory formation after mild COVID-19. Study-wide findings and caveats: Pre-infection memory harbored some responding clones, suggesting cross-reactive memory joined. Later expanders leaned CD4+, whereas clones that contracted between day 15 and 85 were balanced CD4/CD8.

In its sample, this clonotype was seen a few times. What it binds is not known. cDNA libraries for TCR alpha and TCR beta, carrying sample barcodes and UMIs, came from 5'RACE with constant-segment primers. TCRdb reprocessed the 5' RACE reads via MiXCR and lists one record per CDR3 protein. The table records fewer than 600,000 distinct CDR3 sequences, 20% to 25% of them present only once. Per germline, CDR1 SEHNR and CDR2 FQNEAQ (reference sequence). V lost 8 bases, J lost 2 bases, and 17 bases lay in between. The length of the CDR3 is 15 residues. The chain has TRBV7-9 and TRBJ2-3; D perhaps matches TRBD2 (7 bases). Sequencing was done on a sample of PBMCs or a T cell subset sorted from them (not recorded which). The sequence was collected from an adult woman who had mild COVID-19 (a few samples of this study predate the infection). Cell type and time point are not known. CDR3 loop: CASLPRGAPTDTQYF. The CDR3 DNA reads TGTGCCAGCTTACCACGGGGGGCCCCCACAGATACGCAGTATTTT. The full variable domain, completed using reference TRBV7-9 and TRBJ2-3, is DTGVSQNPRHKITKRGQNVTFRCDPISEHNRLYWYRQTLGQGPEFLTYFQNEAQLEKSRLLSDRFSAERPKGSFSTLEIQRTEQGDSAMYLCASLPRGAPTDTQYFGPGTRLTVL.